This TCR beta chain is from a study of identical twins. TCRdb re-analysed the 5' RACE reads in MiXCR, keeping a single row per CDR3 protein. The table lists hundreds of thousands of distinct CDR3 sequences, 8.6% of them singletons, with approximately 0.89% in the top ten. Ten or more counts support this clonotype. The sample also formed part of further work on yellow fever vaccine responses in identical twins.

The clonotype was recovered from a woman between 18 and 29 years old in good health. Sequences were obtained from PBMCs.

The CDR3 reads CASSLGRGPNNEQFF. Here the CDR3 DNA reads TGCGCCAGCAGCTTGGGCAGGGGCCCTAACAATGAGCAGTTCTTC. The gene calls are TRBV5-1 and TRBJ2-1; possible D gene TRBD1, 6 bases. There are 15 residues in the CDR3. Trimming stripped 0 bases from V and 5 bases from J, with 12 bases between. CDR1 is SGHRS and CDR2 is YFSETQ in the germline V gene.